These 30 T cell receptor beta chains originate from one sample sequenced in a study of blood T cells in healthy people across ages. Then a second PCR, running roughly 7 to 11 cycles, was carried out with a sample-barcoded 5' primer and a J-beta primer mix. In TCRdb, the 5' RACE reads were re-called with MiXCR into one record per CDR3 protein. The profile shows hundreds of thousands of distinct CDR3 sequences, just over 55% of them singletons. Sequencing was carried out using blood. These receptor sequences come from a man in his forties in good health.

The chain recombines TRBV20-1 with TRBJ2-7, with a possible D match to TRBD2 (5 bases). Germline V gene data show CDR1 as DFQATT and CDR2 as SNEGSKA (reference sequence). Between the trimmed V and J ends, which lost 5 bases and 4 bases, there was a span of 21 bases. This CDR3 spans 15 amino acids. Here the CDR3 reads CSARPTHADWYEQYF. DNA of the CDR3: TGCAGTGCTCGGCCAACACATGCGGACTGGTACGAGCAGTACTTC.

The chain employs TRBV5-1 and TRBJ2-1; 7 positions agree with TRBD1. The CDR3 length is 17 residues. Germline assignment: CDR1 SGHRS and CDR2 YFSETQ. J was trimmed by 5 bases and V by 3 bases; bases with no gene match: 14. The CDR3 DNA follows: TGCGCCAGCAGCTCCTTGGGACAGCCACAGAGGGACAATGAGCAGTTCTTC. The encoded protein is CASSSLGQPQRDNEQFF.

This sequence joins TRBV20-1 and TRBJ1-3; the D is unclear. Germline-derived CDR1 and CDR2 are DFQATT and SNEGSKA (reference sequence). V was clipped by 6 bases and J by 4 bases, with 7 bases between them. The CDR3 covers 11 residues. CDR3 sequence: CSAPVGNTIYF. The CDR3 coding sequence is TGCAGTGCCCCCGTCGGAAACACCATATATTTT.

In DNA form, the CDR3 reads TGTGCCAGTGGGACCCGACCACGCTACTACGAGCAGTACTTC. This encodes CASGTRPRYYEQYF. This chain uses TRBV27 with TRBJ2-7; D possibly uses TRBD1 or TRBD2 (5 bases each). Germline V gene sequence: CDR1 MNHEY, CDR2 SMNVEV (reference sequence). Trimming shortened V by 9 bases and J by 3 bases, and 18 bases separated the two germline ends. The CDR3 extends over 14 amino acids.

The chain joins TRBV29-1 to TRBJ2-7, with TRBD2 as a possible D gene (5 bases). With 6 bases removed from V and 4 bases from J, the gap between germline ends came to 10 bases. The CDR3 is 11 residues long. Germline V gives CDR1 SQVTM, CDR2 ANQGSEA. The CDR3 DNA reads as TGCAGCGTATACGACTATTACGAGCAGTACTTC. Its translation is CSVYDYYEQYF.

This clonotype came up a few times. The V and J genes are TRBV5-1 and TRBJ2-5, with D unclear. Between the trimmed V and J ends, which lost 3 bases and 2 bases, there was a span of 11 bases. The CDR3 spans 14 residues. Germline CDR1 is SGHRS and CDR2 is YFSETQ. CDR3 DNA sequence: TGCGCCAGCAGCTCTCTAGGGTGGCAAGAGACCCAGTACTTC. Translating gives CASSSLGWQETQYF.

This clonotype was detected only a few times. The gene calls are TRBV24-1 and TRBJ2-7, with no clear D. The germline V and J ends were trimmed by 9 bases and 5 bases, with 19 bases remaining between them. The germline V gene has CDR1 KGHDR and CDR2 SFDVKD. The CDR3 contains 14 residues. CDR3 residues: CATRLGGQRDEQYF. In nucleotides, the CDR3 is TGTGCCACCCGCCTTGGTGGGCAGAGAGACGAGCAGTACTTC.

V usage is TRBV6-6 and J usage is TRBJ1-2, with a possible D match to TRBD1 (6 bases). This CDR3 region has 15 residues. V lost 7 bases, J lost 6 bases, and 21 bases lay in between. Germline CDR1 is MNHNY and CDR2 is SVGAGI (reference sequence). CDR3 DNA sequence: TGTGCCAGCACCGACCACAGGGTAAACAATGATGGCTACACCTTC. Translation: CASTDHRVNNDGYTF.

J is TRBJ1-5 and V is TRBV5-5; D may be TRBD1 (5 bases). Deletions cut 2 bases from V and 3 bases from J, with 12 bases between. The germline CDR1 and CDR2 sequences are SGHKS and YYEKEE (reference sequence). The CDR3 runs 15 residues. The CDR3 here is CASSFTAGTNQPQHF. The CDR3 region has the DNA TGTGCCAGCAGCTTTACAGCCGGGACCAATCAGCCCCAGCATTTT.

CDR3 loop: CASSTDSPDQETQYF. The CDR3 nucleotides are TGCGCCAGCAGCACGGACTCCCCGGACCAAGAGACCCAGTACTTC. This chain connects TRBV5-1 to TRBJ2-5; the D gene is possibly TRBD2 (5 bases). This CDR3 has 15 residues. Per the germline V gene, CDR1 is SGHRS and CDR2 is YFSETQ. V gave up 4 bases and J gave up 0 bases, with 13 bases separating them. The full variable domain, completed using reference TRBV5-1 and TRBJ2-5, is KAGVTQTPRYLIKTRGQQVTLSCSPISGHRSVSWYQQTPGQGLQFLFEYFSETQRNKGNFPGRFSGRQFSNSRSEMNVSTLELGDSALYLCASSTDSPDQETQYFGPGTRLLVL.

V usage is TRBV3-1 and J usage is TRBJ2-7; D gene uncertain. Germline CDR1 and CDR2: LGHDT and YNNKEL (reference sequence). Trimming stripped 2 bases from V and 1 base from J, with 9 bases between. The CDR3 covers 14 residues. This CDR3 is CASSQSHNSYEQYF. The CDR3 DNA reads TGTGCCAGCAGCCAAAGCCACAATTCCTACGAGCAGTACTTC.

This clonotype was counted between two and nine times. This chain uses TRBV29-1 with TRBJ2-1; TRBD1 agrees at 7 bases. This CDR3 has 14 residues. After removal of 7 bases from V and 0 bases from J, the junction contained 6 bases not matched to a gene. Germline V CDR1 and CDR2: SQVTM, ANQGSEA. The CDR3 nucleotides are TGCAGCGAGAGACAGGGTAGCTCCTACAATGAGCAGTTCTTC. Translating it yields CSERQGSSYNEQFF.

V is TRBV5-1 and J is TRBJ1-1, with 7 bases matching TRBD1. The CDR3 length is 14 residues. V lost 3 bases and J lost 6; bases outside the gene matches: 8. Germline V CDR1 and CDR2: SGHRS, YFSETQ. The CDR3, as DNA: TGCGCCAGCAGCTCGCAGGGGGAATTGTCTGAAGCTTTCTTT. This encodes CASSSQGELSEAFF.

This clonotype occurred a few times. The DNA of the CDR3 is TGCAGTGCTCTTAACAGGGGGCGCAACACAGATACGCAGTATTTT. This codes for CSALNRGRNTDTQYF. V and J are TRBV20-1 and TRBJ2-3; 9 positions agree with TRBD1. V was pared by 5 bases and J by 2 bases, with 8 bases of the junction left unmatched. Germline V CDR1 and CDR2: DFQATT, SNEGSKA (reference sequence). The CDR3 extends over 15 amino acids.

The CDR3 loop is CASSLPQGQGALGIQYF. Here the CDR3 DNA reads TGCGCCAGCAGCCTCCCTCAGGGACAGGGGGCGCTAGGCATTCAGTACTTC. The chain is built from TRBV5-1 and TRBJ2-7, with 12 bases that match TRBD1. The end of the DNA is better explained by TRBJ2-4, so the J call may be wrong. CDR1 and CDR2 (germline): SGHRS, YFSETQ. The CDR3 runs 17 residues.

This clonotype was seen just once. CDR3 region: CASSSDAENSPLHF. CDR3 nucleotide sequence: TGCGCCAGCAGCTCCGATGCGGAGAATTCACCCCTCCACTTT. This chain uses TRBV5-1 with TRBJ1-6; D gene unclear. Germline assignment: CDR1 SGHRS and CDR2 YFSETQ. This CDR3 has 14 residues. The germline V and J ends were trimmed by 3 bases and 7 bases, with 11 bases remaining between them.

The chain combines TRBV5-5 with TRBJ2-3, with 10 bases aligning to TRBD2. From germline, CDR1 is SGHKS and CDR2 YYEKEE (reference sequence). This CDR3 has 19 amino acids. V gave up 4 bases and J gave up 2 bases; unmatched junction bases: 16. This CDR3 reads CASSLGGLAGAHLTDTQYF. The CDR3 nucleotides are TGTGCCAGCAGCCTGGGGGGGCTAGCGGGGGCCCACCTCACAGATACGCAGTATTTT. The full variable domain, with the rest looked up from reference TRBV5-5 and TRBJ2-3, is DAGVTQSPTHLIKTRGQQVTLRCSPISGHKSVSWYQQVLGQGPQFIFQYYEKEERGRGNFPDRFSARQFPNYSSELNVNALLLGDSALYLCASSLGGLAGAHLTDTQYFGPGTRLTVL.

The chain employs TRBV20-1 and TRBJ2-1, with 10 nucleotides matching TRBD1. V lost 5 bases to trimming and J lost 6 bases; unmatched junction nucleotides: 7. CDR1 and CDR2 (germline): DFQATT, SNEGSKA (reference sequence). The CDR3 has 14 residues. CDR3 loop: CSAQTGGPLNEQFF. CDR3 DNA: TGCAGTGCTCAGACAGGGGGCCCCCTCAATGAGCAGTTCTTC.

This sequence joins TRBV7-2 and TRBJ2-5; no clear D gene. Matching the DNA end better, TRBJ2-7 makes the J call doubtful. The CDR3 is made up of 13 amino acids. Germline CDR1 SGHTA, CDR2 FQGNSA. CDR3 amino acids: CASSVERAFEQYF. CDR3 DNA sequence: TGTGCCAGCAGCGTAGAGCGCGCCTTCGAGCAGTACTTC.

The V call is TRBV12-3 or TRBV12-4, the J call TRBJ2-2; the match to TRBD2 covers 8 bases. Trimming cost V 6 bases and J 6 bases; bases outside gene matches: 3. The CDR3 length is 13 residues. Here the CDR3 reads CASRRLASGELFF. The CDR3 DNA sequence: TGTGCCAGCAGGCGACTAGCGTCCGGGGAGCTGTTTTTT.

Of note for this clonotype: A read error may account for a junction end that differs from germline. The CDR3 reads CASSFPPKEQYF. CDR3 DNA sequence: TGTGCCAGTAGTTTTCCCCCCAAAGAGCAGTACTTC. This chain uses TRBV28 with TRBJ2-7, with D unclear. Looked up from germline, CDR1 is MDHEN and CDR2 is SYDVKM. This CDR3 has 12 amino acids.

The rearrangement uses TRBV2 and TRBJ1-5; D is undetermined. Per the germline V gene, CDR1 is SNHLY and CDR2 is FYNNEI. This CDR3 is 14 amino acids long. V lost 0 bases and J lost 3, with 6 bases in between. The CDR3 region has the DNA TGTGCCAGCAGTGAAGCGGGCATCAATCAGCCCCAGCATTTT. Its protein product is CASSEAGINQPQHF. Full variable domain (rest looked up from reference TRBV2 and TRBJ1-5): EPEVTQTPSHQVTQMGQEVILRCVPISNHLYFYWYRQILGQKVEFLVSFYNNEISEKSEIFDDQFSVERPDGSNFTLKIRSTKLEDSAMYFCASSEAGINQPQHFGDGTRLSIL.

The chain has TRBV28 and TRBJ2-1; weak D call: TRBD2 (7 bases). V lost 2 bases to trimming and J lost 8 bases, with 22 bases between them. Per the germline V gene, CDR1 is MDHEN and CDR2 is SYDVKM. The CDR3 covers 17 residues. The CDR3 region has the DNA TGTGCCAGCAGTTTAAATCTGGGGGGAGGGGGGGCAGATGAGCAGTTCTTC. It is translated as CASSLNLGGGGADEQFF.

A remark on this clonotype: A read error may produce the germline difference seen at one junction end. The chain joins TRBV6-2 or TRBV6-3 to TRBJ2-1; the D gene is possibly TRBD1 (6 bases). From germline, CDR1 is MNHEY and CDR2 SVGEGT. The CDR3 extends over 15 amino acids. CDR3 loop: CTSSDTGFSYNEQFF. CDR3 nucleotide sequence: TGTACCAGCAGTGATACAGGGTTCTCCTACAATGAGCAGTTCTTC.

A few counts support this clonotype. This rearrangement joins TRBV15 to TRBJ2-5, with D possibly TRBD2 on 6 matching bases. V shed 5 bases and J shed 2 bases, with 12 bases lying between them. Germline-derived CDR1 and CDR2 are LNHNV and YYDKDF (reference sequence). This CDR3 is built from 14 residues. The CDR3 nucleotides are TGTGCCACCAGCCCCAGGGACTCGCAAGAGACCCAGTACTTC. Protein sequence: CATSPRDSQETQYF.

The chain uses TRBV18 and TRBJ2-2, with D tentatively TRBD2 (6 bases). The germline V and J ends were trimmed by 3 bases and 0 bases, with 11 bases remaining between them. Germline loops: CDR1 KGHSH, CDR2 LQKENI. CDR3 length: 16 amino acids. CDR3 region: CASSPSGVPNTGELFF. The CDR3 nucleotides are TGTGCCAGCTCACCTTCGGGAGTTCCGAACACCGGGGAGCTGTTTTTT.

J is TRBJ2-7 and V is TRBV6-2 or TRBV6-3; TRBD2 aligns across 10 bases. The CDR3 sequence is 18 residues long. Trimming at V came to 4 bases and at J to 7 bases, leaving 19 bases not matched to a gene. Germline CDR1 MNHEY, CDR2 SVGEGT. CDR3 amino acids: CASSWLPGAGGPSGEQYF. CDR3 sequence (DNA): TGTGCCAGCAGTTGGCTCCCGGGAGCGGGAGGGCCCTCTGGTGAGCAGTACTTC.

The rearrangement uses TRBV6-1 and TRBJ2-1; the match to TRBD2 covers 9 bases. The germline V gene encodes CDR1 MNHNS and CDR2 SASEGT. The CDR3 contains 16 residues. J gave up 10 bases and V 4 bases, and 14 bases lay outside the gene matches. As DNA, the CDR3 is TGTGCCAGCAGTGCCACGTATGCGCTAGCGGGAAGAGAGCAGTTCTTC. It encodes CASSATYALAGREQFF.

This clonotype was recorded many times. This chain uses TRBV28 with TRBJ2-2; D remains unclear. Germline CDR1 MDHEN, CDR2 SYDVKM. Trimming removed 3 bases from V and 1 base from J, with 6 bases in between. This CDR3 has 14 residues. The CDR3 DNA follows: TGTGCCAGCAGTTTGAACAAGAACACCGGGGAGCTGTTTTTT. It specifies CASSLNKNTGELFF.

The CDR3 DNA reads TGTGCCATCAGCGGACATAGGGGAGGATTAGGCAAAGAGACCCAGTACTTC. Translated, it gives CAISGHRGGLGKETQYF. The chain employs TRBV10-3 and TRBJ2-5; D might be TRBD2 (6 bases). Trimming cost V 6 bases and J 3 bases, with 23 bases left between them. CDR3 length: 17 amino acids. Per the germline V gene, CDR1 is ENHRY and CDR2 is SYGVKD.